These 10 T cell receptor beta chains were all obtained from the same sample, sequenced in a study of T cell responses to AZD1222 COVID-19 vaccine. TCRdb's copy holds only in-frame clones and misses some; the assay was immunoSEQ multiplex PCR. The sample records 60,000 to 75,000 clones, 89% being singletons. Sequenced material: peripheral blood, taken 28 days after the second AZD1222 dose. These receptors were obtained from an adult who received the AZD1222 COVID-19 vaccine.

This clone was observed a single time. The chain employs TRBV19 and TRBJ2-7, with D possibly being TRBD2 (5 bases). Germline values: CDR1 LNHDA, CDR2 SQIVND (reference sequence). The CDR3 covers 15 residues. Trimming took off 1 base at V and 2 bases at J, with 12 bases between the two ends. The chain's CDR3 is CASSIASGETYEQYF. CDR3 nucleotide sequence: TGTGCCAGTAGTATAGCAAGCGGAGAGACCTACGAGCAGTACTTC.

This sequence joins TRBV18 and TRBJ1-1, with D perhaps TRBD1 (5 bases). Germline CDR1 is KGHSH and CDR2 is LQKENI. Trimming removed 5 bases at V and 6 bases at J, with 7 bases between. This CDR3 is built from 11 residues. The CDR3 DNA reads TGTGCCAGCTCAATCAGGGCTGAAGCTTTCTTT. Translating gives CASSIRAEAFF.

CDR3 residues: CASIPRKGSGQPQHF. The CDR3 nucleotides are TGTGCCAGTATCCCTAGGAAGGGATCTGGTCAGCCCCAGCATTTT. J is TRBJ1-5 and V is TRBV19; D remains unclear. Trimming pared 7 bases from V and 6 bases from J, leaving 19 bases between. Germline V lookup: CDR1 LNHDA, CDR2 SQIVND (reference sequence). The CDR3 has 15 residues.

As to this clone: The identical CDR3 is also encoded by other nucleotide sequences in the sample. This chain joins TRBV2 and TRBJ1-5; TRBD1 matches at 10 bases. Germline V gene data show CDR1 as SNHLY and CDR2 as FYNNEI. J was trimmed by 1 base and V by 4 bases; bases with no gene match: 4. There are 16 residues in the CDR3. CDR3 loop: CASSGQGARSNQPQHF. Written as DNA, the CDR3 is TGTGCCAGCAGTGGACAGGGGGCTCGAAGCAATCAGCCCCAGCATTTT. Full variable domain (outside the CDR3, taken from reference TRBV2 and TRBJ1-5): EPEVTQTPSHQVTQMGQEVILRCVPISNHLYFYWYRQILGQKVEFLVSFYNNEISEKSEIFDDQFSVERPDGSNFTLKIRSTKLEDSAMYFCASSGQGARSNQPQHFGDGTRLSIL.

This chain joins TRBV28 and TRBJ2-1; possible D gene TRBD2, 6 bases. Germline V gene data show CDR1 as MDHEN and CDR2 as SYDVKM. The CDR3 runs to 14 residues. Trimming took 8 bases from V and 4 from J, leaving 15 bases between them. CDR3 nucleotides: TGTGCCAGCCAACTAGCTGCTGTATACAATGAGCAGTTCTTC. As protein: CASQLAAVYNEQFF.

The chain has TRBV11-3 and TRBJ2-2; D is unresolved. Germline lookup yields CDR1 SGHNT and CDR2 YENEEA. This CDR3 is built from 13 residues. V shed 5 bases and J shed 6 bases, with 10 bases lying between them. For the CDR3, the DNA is TGTGCCAGCAGCCCGAGGAGTGCCGGGGAGCTGTTTTTT. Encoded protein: CASSPRSAGELFF.

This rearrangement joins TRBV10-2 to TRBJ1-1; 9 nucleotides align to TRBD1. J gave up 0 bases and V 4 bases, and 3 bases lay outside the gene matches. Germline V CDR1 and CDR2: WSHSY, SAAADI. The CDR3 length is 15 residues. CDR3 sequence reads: CASSGQGDLNTEAFF. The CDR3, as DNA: TGCGCCAGCAGTGGACAGGGGGACCTGAACACTGAAGCTTTCTTT.

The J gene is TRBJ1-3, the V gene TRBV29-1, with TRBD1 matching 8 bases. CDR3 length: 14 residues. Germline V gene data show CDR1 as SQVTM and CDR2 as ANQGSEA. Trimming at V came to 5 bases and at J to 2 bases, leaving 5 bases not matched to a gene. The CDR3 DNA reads TGCAGCGTTAAGGAGACAGGGGCTGGAAACACCATATATTTT. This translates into CSVKETGAGNTIYF.

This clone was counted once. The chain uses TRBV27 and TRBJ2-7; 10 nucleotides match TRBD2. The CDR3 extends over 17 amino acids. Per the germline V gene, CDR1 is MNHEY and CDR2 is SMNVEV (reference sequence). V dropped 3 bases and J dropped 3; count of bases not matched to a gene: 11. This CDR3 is CASSFRERAGGDYEQYF. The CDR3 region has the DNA TGTGCCAGCAGTTTTAGGGAAAGAGCGGGAGGGGACTACGAGCAGTACTTC.

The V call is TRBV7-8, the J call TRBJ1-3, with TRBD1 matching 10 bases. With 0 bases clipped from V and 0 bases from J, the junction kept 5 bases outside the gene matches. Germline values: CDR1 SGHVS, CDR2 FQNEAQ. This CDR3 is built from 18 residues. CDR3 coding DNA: TGTGCCAGCAGCTTAGCGGGACAGGGGATGAACTCTGGAAACACCATATATTTT. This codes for CASSLAGQGMNSGNTIYF.